This TCR beta chain was identified during a study of T-cell memory formation after mild COVID-19. Study summary: There were largely donor-specific TCR clusters. The study's findings and limits: Later expanders leaned CD4+, whereas clones that contracted between day 15 and 85 were balanced CD4/CD8. Of the contracting clones, CD4+ ones lay mainly in CM and EM, and CD8+ ones in EMRA.

The CDR3 loop spans 14 amino acids. The V gene's germline CDR1 is LGHNA and CDR2 YSLEER. The ends were cut back, 6 bases at V and 6 bases at J, with 18 bases in the middle. About this clonotype itself: The antigen is undetermined.

UMIs and sample barcodes were carried by the TCR alpha and TCR beta cDNA libraries that 5'RACE produced using constant-segment primers. TCRdb called the 5' RACE reads again in MiXCR, with one record for every CDR3 protein. The top ten hold approximately 5.5% of the sample, which has 98,000 or so distinct CDR3 sequences, roughly a sixth seen once. This TCR was recovered from a man between 18 and 29 years old who had mild COVID-19 (a few samples of this study predate the infection). Cell type and time point are not known. The chain couples TRBV4-3 to TRBJ2-7; D is possibly TRBD2 (5 bases). Sequenced input: PBMCs or a T cell subset sorted from them (not recorded which). This CDR3 is CASRLMAEGGEQYF. The CDR3 nucleotides read TGCGCCAGCAGACTTATGGCTGAAGGAGGCGAGCAGTACTTC.